The 7 T cell receptor beta chains below come from one sample, sequenced in a study of CD8 T cell repertoires and HIV-1 epitope variants. Profiled with immunoSEQ multiplex PCR; TCRdb holds only in-frame clones, not every one. The sample has roughly 5,200 clones; roughly 70% are singletons. No cognate antigen is known for these TCRs. The material sequenced was cultured CD8+ T cells derived from PBMCs. These receptors all come from a male donor with HIV.

This clone was counted between two and nine times. The V gene is TRBV11-3, the J gene TRBJ2-3; 10 bases map to TRBD1. Per germline, CDR1 SGHNT and CDR2 YENEEA. Trimming took 5 bases from V and 2 from J; bases not matched to a gene: 10. The CDR3 extends over 17 amino acids. Here the CDR3 reads CASSPDRGSQYTDTQYF. The CDR3 nucleotides read TGTGCCAGCAGCCCGGACAGGGGGAGCCAGTACACAGATACGCAGTATTTT.

The chain joins TRBV7-9 to TRBJ2-7; no reliable D call. V was trimmed by 5 bases and J by 5 bases, leaving 7 bases between them. Germline lookup yields CDR1 SEHNR and CDR2 FQNEAQ (reference sequence). The CDR3 consists of 11 residues. DNA for the CDR3: TGTGCCAGCAGCGTTCTTGACGAGCAGTACTTC. This gives the protein CASSVLDEQYF.

This rearrangement joins TRBV28 to TRBJ1-4; D call uncertain. CDR1 MDHEN and CDR2 SYDVKM come from the germline V gene. Trimming pared 3 bases from V and 0 bases from J, leaving 17 bases between. This CDR3 is built from 18 residues. The CDR3 DNA follows: TGTGCCAGCAGTTTGTCAGTTTCTGAGGATGCAACTAATGAAAAACTGTTTTTT. Its translation: CASSLSVSEDATNEKLFF.

The V gene is TRBV4-2, the J gene TRBJ1-2; D is possibly TRBD1 (6 bases). The CDR3 contains 16 residues. Trimming took off 2 bases at V and 0 bases at J, with 13 bases between the two ends. Looked up from germline, CDR1 is LGHNA and CDR2 is YNFKEQ. CDR3 region: CASSQTRQVANYGYTF. The DNA for the CDR3 is TGTGCCAGCAGCCAAACCCGACAGGTAGCTAACTATGGCTACACCTTC.

The genes are TRBV9 and TRBJ1-2; 8 positions agree with TRBD1. Germline V gene lookup returns CDR1 SGDLS and CDR2 YYNGEE. The CDR3 length is 16 residues. V was clipped by 4 bases and J by 4 bases; unmatched bases: 12. The CDR3 region is CASSPGNRGDTYGYTF. The CDR3 DNA follows: TGTGCCAGCAGCCCGGGAAACAGGGGGGATACCTATGGCTACACCTTC.

V and J are TRBV28 and TRBJ2-1; TRBD1 agrees at 8 bases. The ends lost 4 bases at V and 3 bases at J; junction bases unmatched: 5. The germline gives CDR1 MDHEN, CDR2 SYDVKM. The CDR3 spans 15 residues. In nucleotides, the CDR3 is TGTGCCAGCAGTTCCCCAGGACAGGGCTACAATGAGCAGTTCTTC. This encodes CASSSPGQGYNEQFF. Filled out from reference TRBV28 and TRBJ2-1, the complete variable domain reads DVKVTQSSRYLVKRTGEKVFLECVQDMDHENMFWYRQDPGLGLRLIYFSYDVKMKEKGDIPEGYSVSREKKERFSLILESASTNQTSMYLCASSSPGQGYNEQFFGPGTRLTVL.

The chain joins TRBV7-8 to TRBJ1-5; a weak D match, TRBD1 (6 bases). V was cut by 4 bases and J by 4 bases, with 11 bases left in between. This CDR3 region has 14 residues. Germline-derived CDR1 and CDR2 are SGHVS and FQNEAQ. The CDR3 loop reads CASSSQGLNQPQHF. DNA of the CDR3: TGTGCCAGCAGCTCACAGGGATTGAATCAGCCCCAGCATTTT.